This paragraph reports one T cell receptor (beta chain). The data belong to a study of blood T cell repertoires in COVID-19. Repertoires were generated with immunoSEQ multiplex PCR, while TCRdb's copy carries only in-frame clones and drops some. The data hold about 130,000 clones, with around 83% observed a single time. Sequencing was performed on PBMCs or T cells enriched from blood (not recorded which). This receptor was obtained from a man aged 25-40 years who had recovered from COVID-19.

CDR3 DNA: TGTGCCAGCAGCGTAGTGTCATCCGGGCCAGCGGGAGATCAGCCCCAGCATTTT. Protein: CASSVVSSGPAGDQPQHF. This chain uses TRBV9 with TRBJ1-5; no firm D call. CDR1 and CDR2 (germline): SGDLS, YYNGEE. V was clipped by 0 bases and J by 5 bases, with 21 bases between them. This CDR3 is built from 18 residues. The full variable domain, with the rest looked up from reference TRBV9 and TRBJ1-5, is DSGVTQTPKHLITATGQRVTLRCSPRSGDLSVYWYQQSLDQGLQFLIQYYNGEERAKGNILERFSAQQFPDLHSELNLSSLELGDSALYFCASSVVSSGPAGDQPQHFGDGTRLSIL.